These T cell receptor beta chains were read from a single sample in a study of memory B cells and T cells in multiple sclerosis. Here immunoSEQ multiplex PCR was the method, and the copy in TCRdb shows in-frame clones only, minus some. This repertoire shows about 46,000 clones, around 80% found once; its top ten account for around 1.1%. Their specific antigens are unknown. The sample was PBMCs from blood kept in culture. These receptor sequences come from a human donor with multiple sclerosis. Each CDR3 is given with its conserved first and last residue. Fields, in order: CDR3 DNA, CDR3 protein, D gene, J gene, clone size, V gene. D genes are given only for firm matches. Expanded clones are given a class, and other clones once, few, many or no size at all.

CDR3nt: TGTGCCAGCAGCGGGTGGGGAAACACTGAAGCTTTCTTT
CDR3aa: CASSGWGNTEAFF
d_gene: -
j_gene: TRBJ1-1
abundance: -
v_gene: TRBV2

CDR3nt: TGCGCCAGCAGCCCCCCGGGTCTCCTATACGAGCAGTACTTC
CDR3aa: CASSPPGLLYEQYF
d_gene: -
j_gene: TRBJ2-7
abundance: -
v_gene: TRBV4-1

CDR3nt: TGCAGTGCCCCAGCCCAAGAGACCCAGTACTTC
CDR3aa: CSAPAQETQYF
d_gene: -
j_gene: TRBJ2-5
abundance: -
v_gene: TRBV20-1

CDR3nt: TGTGCCAGCAGTCCCCCCCAGGGCCGGCTGCAGTACTTC
CDR3aa: CASSPPQGRLQYF
d_gene: -
j_gene: TRBJ2-7
abundance: -
v_gene: TRBV28

CDR3nt: TGTGCCAGCAGCGATACTAGCGGGGCCTACAATGAGCAGTTCTTC
CDR3aa: CASSDTSGAYNEQFF
d_gene: TRBD2
j_gene: TRBJ2-1
abundance: once
v_gene: TRBV11-2

CDR3nt: TGTGCCAGCAGTTACCCACGGGGGGCGGGCACAGATACGCAGTATTTT
CDR3aa: CASSYPRGAGTDTQYF
d_gene: -
j_gene: TRBJ2-3
abundance: -
v_gene: TRBV28

CDR3nt: TGTGCCAGCAGCTTAGATGCTCCCGGACAGGTTTACGAAAAACTGTTTTTT
CDR3aa: CASSLDAPGQVYEKLFF
d_gene: TRBD1
j_gene: TRBJ1-4
abundance: few
v_gene: TRBV7-2

CDR3nt: TGTGCCAGCAGCTTAGGGGCGGGCACCGGGGAGCTGTTTTTT
CDR3aa: CASSLGAGTGELFF
d_gene: -
j_gene: TRBJ2-2
abundance: -
v_gene: TRBV11-2

CDR3nt: TGCGCCAGCAGCTTGGGCCCCCAGGATACCTCCTACGAGCAGTACTTC
CDR3aa: CASSLGPQDTSYEQYF
d_gene: -
j_gene: TRBJ2-7
abundance: -
v_gene: TRBV5-1

CDR3nt: TGTGCCTGGGAGAGGCAGGCAACTAATGAAAAACTGTTTTTT
CDR3aa: CAWERQATNEKLFF
d_gene: -
j_gene: TRBJ1-4
abundance: -
v_gene: TRBV30

CDR3nt: TGTGCCAGCAGTTTTGGTCTGGTCGGCGCCAACACCGGGGAGCTGTTTTTT
CDR3aa: CASSFGLVGANTGELFF
d_gene: -
j_gene: TRBJ2-2
abundance: -
v_gene: TRBV27

CDR3nt: TGTGCCATCAGTGAGTCGAGAGGGGCAGGGCGGCACCGCGAGCAGTACTTC
CDR3aa: CAISESRGAGRHREQYF
d_gene: -
j_gene: TRBJ2-7
abundance: -
v_gene: TRBV10-3

CDR3nt: TGTGCCAGCAGCGTAGGGAGGGCGGCCACTGAAGCTTTCTTT
CDR3aa: CASSVGRAATEAFF
d_gene: -
j_gene: TRBJ1-1
abundance: -
v_gene: TRBV9

CDR3nt: TGTGCCAGCTCAAGCGGGGAGCAGGGGAATGAGCAGTTCTTC
CDR3aa: CASSSGEQGNEQFF
d_gene: -
j_gene: TRBJ2-1
abundance: -
v_gene: TRBV11-2

CDR3nt: TGTGCCAGCAGCCCGAGGGGGGGTGATCTTAGCTACAATGAGCAGTTCTTC
CDR3aa: CASSPRGGDLSYNEQFF
d_gene: -
j_gene: TRBJ2-1
abundance: -
v_gene: TRBV5-6

CDR3nt: TGTGCCAGCAGCGCCCCTGGGGGTCCGGGGCACACCTCGAACACCGGGGAGCTGTTTTTT
CDR3aa: CASSAPGGPGHTSNTGELFF
d_gene: -
j_gene: TRBJ2-2
abundance: -
v_gene: TRBV9

CDR3nt: TGTGCCAGCAGCTTATACACAGGGTCCAATCAGCCCCAGCATTTT
CDR3aa: CASSLYTGSNQPQHF
d_gene: -
j_gene: TRBJ1-5
abundance: -
v_gene: TRBV7-2

CDR3nt: TGCAGCGTCGCAGGCGGGGATCAGCCCCAGCATTTT
CDR3aa: CSVAGGDQPQHF
d_gene: -
j_gene: TRBJ1-5
abundance: -
v_gene: TRBV29-1

CDR3nt: TGTGCCAGCAGCCAAGATTTTGCCAATGAGCAGTTCTTC
CDR3aa: CASSQDFANEQFF
d_gene: -
j_gene: TRBJ2-1
abundance: once
v_gene: TRBV4-2

CDR3nt: TGCGCCAGCAGTGGTTCGGCAGTCCAAAGTGAGCAGTTCTTC
CDR3aa: CASSGSAVQSEQFF
d_gene: -
j_gene: TRBJ2-1
abundance: -
v_gene: TRBV10-1

CDR3nt: TGTGCCAGCAGTTTCCCGGACAGGGGCTATGGCTACACCTTC
CDR3aa: CASSFPDRGYGYTF
d_gene: TRBD1
j_gene: TRBJ1-2
abundance: -
v_gene: TRBV28

CDR3nt: TGTGCCAGTAGTATCAAGCAGGGCGAAAACTATGGCTACACCTTC
CDR3aa: CASSIKQGENYGYTF
d_gene: -
j_gene: TRBJ1-2
abundance: medium-sized
v_gene: TRBV19

CDR3nt: TGTGCCAGCAGTGAAGCCCATCAGCCCCAGCATTTT
CDR3aa: CASSEAHQPQHF
d_gene: -
j_gene: TRBJ1-5
abundance: -
v_gene: TRBV6-1

CDR3nt: TGCGCCAGCAGCCTCACTAGCGGGGGGGCCGGGGAGCAGTTCTTC
CDR3aa: CASSLTSGGAGEQFF
d_gene: TRBD2
j_gene: TRBJ2-1
abundance: few
v_gene: TRBV5-1

CDR3nt: TGCGCCAGCAGCCCCGAGGCCAGGGGGGGATATGGCTACACCTTC
CDR3aa: CASSPEARGGYGYTF
d_gene: TRBD1
j_gene: TRBJ1-2
abundance: -
v_gene: TRBV4-1

CDR3nt: TGTGCCAGCAGTTACGACAGGGGGAGAAATTCACCCCTCCACTTT
CDR3aa: CASSYDRGRNSPLHF
d_gene: TRBD1
j_gene: TRBJ1-6
abundance: -
v_gene: TRBV6-6

CDR3nt: TGTGCCAGCAGTTTATTGGGGGCAGGGCAGCCCCAGCATTTT
CDR3aa: CASSLLGAGQPQHF
d_gene: -
j_gene: TRBJ1-5
abundance: -
v_gene: TRBV27

CDR3nt: TGTGCCAGCAGTTTCCGGACCTCCACAGATACGCAGTATTTT
CDR3aa: CASSFRTSTDTQYF
d_gene: -
j_gene: TRBJ2-3
abundance: -
v_gene: TRBV6-6

CDR3nt: TGCGCCAGCAGTGACCAAGTCAACCCCACCTACGAGCAGTACTTC
CDR3aa: CASSDQVNPTYEQYF
d_gene: -
j_gene: TRBJ2-7
abundance: -
v_gene: TRBV10-2

CDR3nt: TGTGCCAGCAGTGAAGCAGTGGAGACCCAGTACTTC
CDR3aa: CASSEAVETQYF
d_gene: -
j_gene: TRBJ2-5
abundance: -
v_gene: TRBV2

CDR3nt: TGTGCCAGCAGCTTAGCCGGGGGGGCCTACAATGAGCAGTTCTTC
CDR3aa: CASSLAGGAYNEQFF
d_gene: TRBD2
j_gene: TRBJ2-1
abundance: -
v_gene: TRBV7-2